This T cell receptor beta chain was observed in a study of somatic mutations in cytotoxic T cells in rheumatoid arthritis. This clone was seen more than once but under ten times. Repertoires were generated with immunoSEQ multiplex PCR, while TCRdb's copy carries only in-frame clones and drops some. The table records 20,000 to 25,000 clones, 75% to 80% of them present only once. The sample was CD8+ T cells sorted from blood. This clonotype was sampled from an adult with rheumatoid arthritis.

The CDR3 DNA reads TGTGCCAGCAGCTCAGACACCTACGAGCAGTACTTC. Its translation is CASSSDTYEQYF. The chain combines TRBV11-2 with TRBJ2-7; D is unclear. The CDR3 has 12 residues. The V and J ends lost 4 bases and 2 bases respectively, with 6 bases between them. The germline CDR1 and CDR2 sequences are SGHAT and FQNNGV.